The present T cell receptor (beta chain) was sequenced within a study of early T cells in non-severe SARS-CoV-2 infection. At the level of the study: Chains from this unsorted whole-blood bulk RNA could not be paired.

In its sample, this clonotype was seen a few times. The antigen remains undetermined. Study-level results: Anti-spike CD8 responses were favored in VDJdb matching, and private and CD4 specificities were missed.

TCRdb itself ran the 5' RACE reads through MiXCR, one entry per CDR3 protein. The sample shows about 63,000 distinct CDR3 sequences, under 15% of them seen only once. V was shortened by 0 bases and J by 6 bases, with 17 bases between the two germline ends. Germline V CDR1 and CDR2: LGHNA, YNFKEQ. The CDR3 runs to 16 residues. The origin of this receptor is an adult who was a healthcare worker with PCR-confirmed SARS-CoV-2 infection or an uninfected control (not recorded which). The sample consisted of whole blood. The J gene is TRBJ1-1, the V gene TRBV4-2, with a weak D call TRBD1 (5 bases). The CDR3 nucleotides are TGTGCCAGCAGCCAAGAGAGTTTCAGGGTAGGCGCTGAAGCTTTCTTT. Its protein product is CASSQESFRVGAEAFF.